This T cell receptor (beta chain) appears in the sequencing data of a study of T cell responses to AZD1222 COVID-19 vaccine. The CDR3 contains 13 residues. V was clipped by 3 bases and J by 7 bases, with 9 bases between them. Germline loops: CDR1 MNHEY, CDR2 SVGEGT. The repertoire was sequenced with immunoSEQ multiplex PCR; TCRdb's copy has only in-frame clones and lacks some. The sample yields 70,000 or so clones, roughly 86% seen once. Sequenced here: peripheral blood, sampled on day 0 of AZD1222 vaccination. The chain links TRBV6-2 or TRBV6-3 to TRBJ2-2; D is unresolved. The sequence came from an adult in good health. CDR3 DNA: TGTGCCAGCAGTTATGGGGAAAGCGGGGAGCTGTTTTTT. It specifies CASSYGESGELFF.